This TCR beta chain derives from a study of shared clonotypes between healthy human individuals (dated by TCRdb to 2019 to 2021). About the full investigation: The cohort included a few men and a couple of women between 18 and 49 years of age. For each donor, CD4 naive and CD4 memory were each given three plates, CD8 naive was given two plates, and CD8 memory was given one plate. The study deeply sequenced blood TCR repertoires of roughly five healthy adults to estimate repertoire size and the extent of clonotype sharing between individuals. Different laboratories and diverse techniques were used to prepare libraries and sequence TCR repertoires, to increase sequencing depth and limit assay-specific biases. Per donor, leukapheresis produced somewhere between about 0.94 and 9 billion PBMCs.

Trimming removed 0 bases from V and 2 bases from J, leaving 13 bases between the germline ends. There are 16 amino acids in the CDR3, from cysteine to phenylalanine inclusive. The only DNA kept is the CDR3, 48 bases in frame from the first base. CDR1 and CDR2 are drawn from the germline V gene: SGHAT, FQNNGV. Healthy HIV-negative adults with no recently reported acute infections or vaccinations were included as donors. Every donor was a Caucasian adult residing in Nashville, Tennessee, USA. CD4+ T cells were enriched by magnetic negative selection; naive cells were then positively selected on CD45RA, and the negative fraction formed the memory subset. Blood was obtained by leukapheresis, after which PBMCs were separated by Ficoll-Histopaque density gradient centrifugation and cryopreserved in liquid nitrogen vapor phase. Analytical flow cytometry was used to check the purity and quantity of each magnetically sorted T cell population. Genomic DNA was isolated from each sorted fraction and quantified by UV absorbance on a Nanodrop 2000c.

Using the deep immunoSEQ assay, multiplex PCR amplified TCR CDR3 regions from genomic DNA. Extracted genomic DNA from each cell subset was distributed evenly across all wells of several immunoSEQ 96-well plates, and each plate was treated as a replicate. For sorted subsets, approximately 0.2 ug of genomic DNA, equivalent to 25,000 to 35,000 T cell genomes, went into each replicate PCR. The purified libraries were quantified using a Qubit 3.0 fluorometer, sized with a Bioanalyzer 2100, and then quantified again using the KAPA Library Quantification kit. Every immunoSEQ 96-well plate was sequenced on a separate single-read 150-cycle Illumina NextSeq 550 flow cell. In the paper's pipeline: Because the immunoSEQ output included only junctional sequences and no quality scores, the filtering could not be the same as the filtering used for full-length reads. To assign V/J genes and CDR3, sequences were annotated using PyIR, a Python wrapper for IgBLAST v1.9, with IMGT germline references. Reads with weak V/J assignments (E-value above 1e-6), missing CDR3, stop codons, out-of-frame junctions, or ambiguous translated residues were removed. V3J clonotypes were defined as sequences sharing an identical inferred V gene, J gene, and CDR3 amino acid sequence. The percentage overlap between two repertoires was calculated by dividing the number of shared unique clonotypes by the size of the smaller repertoire. Three approaches were used to assess repertoire richness: RTK rarefaction, the Chao1 estimator, and Recon v2.1 estimates of unobserved clonotypes. For all TCRbeta clonotypes obtained by the gDNA method from four donors, generation probabilities were computed with OLGA. Sourced from immuneACCESS, this table was stored by TCRdb with only in-frame sequences that have V and J called. A share of the clones is absent; for the studies checked, an unresolved V gene accounts for under half, and the remainder has no known explanation. V, J and clone size are those of that table, while D and trimming were read from the DNA. The sample contains about 2.4 million clones, 80% to 95% of them found a single time. Around 0.4% of the sample lies in the top ten.

General study outcomes and caveats: Even with the large sequencing depth, rarefaction of the sorted-subset datasets indicated that sequencing was incomplete. Sampling was limited to blood, and TCR repertoires in tissue likely differ from TCR repertoires in blood. Because the study included a small number of donors, the genetic and exposure-history diversity represented was limited. Pairwise subsampling indicated that sequencing depth was expected to affect the degree of clonotype sharing among donors. Naive subsets generally had larger estimated clonotype richness than memory subsets. Higher generation probabilities were observed for clonotypes shared by all four sorted-subset donors than for non-shared clonotypes. When several donors were compared, the shared fraction of clonotypes was about 5.4% for naive CD4, 3.5% to 4% for naive CD8, more than 2% for memory CD4, and 0.35% to 0.4% for memory CD8.

About this clone itself: The target of this receptor is not known. Nothing much larger sits one base from this clone, and base qualities are not available.

This chain is built from TRBV11-2 and TRBJ1-1; tentative D gene TRBD1, with 5 bases matching. This TCR was recovered from a man aged 18 to 30 in good health. Some clones in this sample may be carry-over from other donors' samples. Sequenced: naive CD4+ T cells from PBMCs. The intended sense of this specimen's cell subset or site label: CD45RA+ positively selected. DNA sequence: TGTGCCAGCAGCTTAGAAGCCCCGACAGTTAACACTGAAGCTTTCTTT. It translates as CASSLEAPTVNTEAFF.